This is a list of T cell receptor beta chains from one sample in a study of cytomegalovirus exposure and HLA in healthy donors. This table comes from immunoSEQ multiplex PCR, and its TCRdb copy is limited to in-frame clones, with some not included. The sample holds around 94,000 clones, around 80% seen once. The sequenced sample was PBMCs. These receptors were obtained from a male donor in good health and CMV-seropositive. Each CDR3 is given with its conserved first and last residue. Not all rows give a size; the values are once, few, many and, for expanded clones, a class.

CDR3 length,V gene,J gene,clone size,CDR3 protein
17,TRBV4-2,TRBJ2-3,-,CASSPFGTEAGTDTQYF
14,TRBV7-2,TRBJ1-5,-,CASSLSTTGLPQHF
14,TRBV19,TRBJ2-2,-,CASSANSGTGELFF
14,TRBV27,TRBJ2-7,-,CASSSRQGPYEQYF
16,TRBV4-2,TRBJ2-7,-,CASRGNLRGSAYEQYF
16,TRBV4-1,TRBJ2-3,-,CASSQGGGPGTDTQYF
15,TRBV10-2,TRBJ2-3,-,CASTTGEGYTDTQYF
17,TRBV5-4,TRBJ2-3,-,CASSLGTSGGARKAQYF
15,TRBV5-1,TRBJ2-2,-,CASSLLGLAAGELFF
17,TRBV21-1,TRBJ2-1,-,CASSKKTSGERFNEQFF
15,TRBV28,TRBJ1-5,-,CASSQDRGSNQPQHF
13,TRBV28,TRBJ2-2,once,CASSRLSSGELFF
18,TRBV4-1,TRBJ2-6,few,CASSQRTGGVTGANVLTF
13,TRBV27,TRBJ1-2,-,CASSLSPGGGYTF
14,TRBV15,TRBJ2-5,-,CATSRDQGRETQYF
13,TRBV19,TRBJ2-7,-,CASSMGREYEQYF
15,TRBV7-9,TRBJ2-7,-,CASRPSSGKIYEQYF